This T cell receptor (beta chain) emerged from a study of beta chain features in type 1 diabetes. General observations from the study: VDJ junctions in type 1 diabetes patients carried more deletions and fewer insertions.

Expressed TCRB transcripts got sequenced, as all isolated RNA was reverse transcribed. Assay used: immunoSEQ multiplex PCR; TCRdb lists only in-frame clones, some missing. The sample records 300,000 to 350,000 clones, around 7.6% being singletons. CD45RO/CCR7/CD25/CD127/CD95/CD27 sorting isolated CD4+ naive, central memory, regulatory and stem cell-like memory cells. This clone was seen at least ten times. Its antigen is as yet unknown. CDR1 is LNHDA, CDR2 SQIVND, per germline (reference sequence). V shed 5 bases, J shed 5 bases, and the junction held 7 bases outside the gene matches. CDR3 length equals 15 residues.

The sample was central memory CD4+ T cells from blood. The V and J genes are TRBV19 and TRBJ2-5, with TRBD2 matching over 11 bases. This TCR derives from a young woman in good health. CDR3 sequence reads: CASSFSGRAGETQYF. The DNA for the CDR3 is TGTGCCAGTAGTTTTAGCGGGAGGGCCGGTGAGACCCAGTACTTC.